This T cell receptor beta chain comes out of a study of beta chain features in type 1 diabetes. Study-level findings and limits: Shorter templates might be favored by PCR, and equally so in patients and in controls. Sampled from patients, naive, central memory and Treg TCRB repertoires appeared more similar than those sampled from healthy donors.

About this clone: Its antigen is unidentified.

The sequenced template was cDNA made from the entire isolated RNA. Produced via immunoSEQ multiplex PCR; TCRdb's table is partial and in-frame only. Among 200,000 to 300,000 clones listed, around 68% were seen once. Isolation of CD4+ naive, central memory, regulatory and stem cell-like memory cells was achieved by sorting via CD45RO/CCR7/CD25/CD127/CD95/CD27. The clonotype comes from a man between 25 and 39 years old in good health. The sequencing input was naive CD4+ T cells from blood.

The CDR3 region has the DNA TGTGCCAGCTCTGCTCCAGATACGCAGTATTTT. Its translation is CASSAPDTQYF. The rearrangement links TRBV18 to TRBJ2-3; the D is unclear. V lost 6 bases and J lost 4, with 5 bases in between. From germline, CDR1 is KGHSH and CDR2 LQKENI. The CDR3 covers 11 residues.